This T cell receptor beta chain is drawn from a study of Graves' ophthalmopathy and Graves' hyperthyroidism. Serum thyroxine and TRAb, along with clinical symptoms, thyroid ultrasound and orbital computed tomography, were what diagnosis relied on. Amplified TCR beta CDR3 regions were obtained using RNA transcripts as template. HTBI primers were employed in first-round RT-PCR, then a second-round multiplex PCR followed. TCRdb re-derived calls from the multiplex PCR reads in MiXCR, one entry per CDR3 protein. This sample has hundreds of thousands of distinct CDR3 sequences, with 22% found just once. Sequenced input: peripheral blood. The TCR was taken from a woman aged 18-29 years with stable Graves' hyperthyroidism. Some clones in this sample may be carry-over from other donors' samples.

This chain's CDR3 is CATSQGRGNTGELFF. DNA of the CDR3: TGTGCCACCAGCCAAGGTCGGGGGAACACCGGGGAGCTGTTTTTT. The rearrangement joins TRBV24-1 to TRBJ2-2; tentative D call: TRBD2 (5 bases). The CDR3 covers 15 residues. Germline V lookup: CDR1 KGHDR, CDR2 SFDVKD. With 7 bases removed from V and 1 base from J, the gap between germline ends came to 12 bases.